Listed here are 8 T cell receptor beta chains from one sample, sequenced in a study of cytomegalovirus exposure and HLA in healthy donors. PCR employed 60 Vbeta and 13 Jbeta primers. Assay used: immunoSEQ multiplex PCR; TCRdb lists only in-frame clones, some missing. The sample shows 100,000 to 150,000 clones, around 78% of them seen only once. Sequencing was done on a sample of PBMCs. The receptors here all came from a man between 45 and 60 years old in good health and CMV-seronegative.

The V call is TRBV7-2, the J call TRBJ1-1, with 8 bases identical to TRBD1. Germline lookup yields CDR1 SGHTA and CDR2 FQGNSA. The CDR3 has 14 amino acids. Trimming at V came to 6 bases and at J to 1 base, leaving 4 bases not matched to a gene. CDR3 DNA: TGTGCCAGCAGGATACAGGGGGGGAACACTGAAGCTTTCTTT. This codes for CASRIQGGNTEAFF.

The J gene is TRBJ1-4, the V gene TRBV6-5; TRBD1 matches 9 bases. This CDR3 has 14 residues. The trim removed 6 bases at V and 8 bases at J, leaving 7 bases unmatched. The germline CDR1 and CDR2 sequences are MNHEY and SVGAGI. The CDR3 region has the DNA TGTGCCAGCAGGCTGACAGGGGGTAGGGAAAAACTGTTTTTT. Encoded protein: CASRLTGGREKLFF.

The chain combines TRBV19 with TRBJ2-7; 8 bases match TRBD1. The germline CDR1 and CDR2 sequences are LNHDA and SQIVND (reference sequence). The V segment lost 8 bases and the J segment 2 bases; nucleotides outside the gene matches: 8. The CDR3 loop spans 14 amino acids. CDR3 in amino acids: CASAMRTGTYEQYF. CDR3 DNA: TGTGCCAGTGCCATGAGGACAGGGACCTACGAGCAGTACTTC. Complete variable domain (other parts from reference TRBV19 and TRBJ2-7): DGGITQSPKYLFRKEGQNVTLSCEQNLNHDAMYWYRQDPGQGLRLIYYSQIVNDFQKGDIAEGYSVSREKKESFPLTVTSAQKNPTAFYLCASAMRTGTYEQYFGPGTRLTVT.

This clone was detected only a few times. This rearrangement joins TRBV29-1 to TRBJ2-5; no clear D gene. The CDR3 extends over 12 amino acids. The V gene's germline CDR1 is SQVTM and CDR2 ANQGSEA. Trimming pared 3 bases from V and 5 bases from J, leaving 10 bases between. CDR3 region: CSVDTLRETQYF. The CDR3 DNA reads as TGCAGCGTTGATACTCTGCGGGAGACCCAGTACTTC.

The chain combines TRBV10-3 with TRBJ2-1; 10 bases are shared with TRBD1. The CDR3 runs 15 residues. Per the germline V gene, CDR1 is ENHRY and CDR2 is SYGVKD. Unmatched junction bases numbered 7, after V lost 4 bases and J lost 7 bases. The CDR3 loop reads CAISVDDRGLNEQFF. The CDR3 nucleotides are TGTGCCATCAGTGTTGACGACAGGGGGCTTAATGAGCAGTTCTTC.

This clone was seen only once. The chain is built from TRBV6-5 and TRBJ2-7, with TRBD1 matching 9 bases. The CDR3 sequence is 14 residues long. J lost 5 bases, V lost 6 bases, and 8 bases had no gene match. CDR1 and CDR2 from the germline V gene are MNHEY and SVGAGI. CDR3 loop: CASRPGQGRDEQYF. CDR3 coding DNA: TGTGCCAGCAGACCGGGACAGGGAAGGGACGAGCAGTACTTC.

This chain's CDR3 is CASSVGPTNEKLFF. The CDR3 region has the DNA TGTGCCAGCAGCGTAGGGCCAACTAATGAAAAACTGTTTTTT. The rearrangement links TRBV9 to TRBJ1-4, with D uncertain. Germline V gene lookup returns CDR1 SGDLS and CDR2 YYNGEE. This CDR3 comprises 14 residues. V lost 0 bases and J lost 0, with 3 bases in between.

The chain joins TRBV29-1 to TRBJ1-2; no clear D gene. Looked up from germline, CDR1 is SQVTM and CDR2 is ANQGSEA. V shed 7 bases and J shed 4 bases, with 16 bases lying between them. The CDR3 loop spans 13 amino acids. For the CDR3, the DNA is TGCAGCGCCCTAGTCGGCGGATCCTATGGCTACACCTTC. It translates to CSALVGGSYGYTF.